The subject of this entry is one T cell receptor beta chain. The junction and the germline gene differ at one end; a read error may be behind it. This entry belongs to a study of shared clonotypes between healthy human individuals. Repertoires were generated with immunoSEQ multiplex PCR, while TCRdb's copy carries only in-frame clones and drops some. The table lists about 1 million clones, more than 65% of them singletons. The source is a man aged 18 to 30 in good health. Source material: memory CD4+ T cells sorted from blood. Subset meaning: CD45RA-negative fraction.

CDR3 amino acids: CSVEENEGQYF. The CDR3 bases are TGCAGCGTCGAAGAAAACGAAGGGCAGTACTTC. This sequence joins TRBV29-1 and TRBJ2-7; D is undetermined. The CDR3 totals 11 residues. Germline CDR1 SQVTM, CDR2 ANQGSEA.